These 26 T cell receptor beta chains came from one sample sequenced in a study of vaccination and CD4 T cells after COVID-19. Cultured CD4+ T cell DNA was sequenced using the Oncomine TCR Beta short-read assay. MiXCR, run by TCRdb on the PCR reads, gives a single entry per CDR3 protein. The table records fewer than 15,000 distinct CDR3 sequences, about two fifths of them present only once. Treatment in this sample: roughly 10-day PBMC culture with coronavirus spike peptide pools or control peptides (ViraFEST assay). These receptors are not linked to any known antigen. Material for sequencing was CD4+ T cells from blood, cultured in vitro. The source of these receptors is a human donor who had recovered from COVID-19.

The V call is TRBV2, the J call TRBJ1-1; weak D call: TRBD1 (5 bases). Trimming took 3 bases from V and 5 from J, leaving 10 bases between them. CDR3 length: 13 amino acids. Germline CDR1 reads SNHLY; CDR2 reads FYNNEI. This chain's CDR3 is CASSEGQVTEAFF. In DNA, the CDR3 is TGTGCCAGCAGTGAGGGGCAGGTAACTGAAGCTTTCTTT.

There are a few counts of this clonotype. The chain is built from TRBV7-3 and TRBJ2-3; perhaps TRBD1 as D (5 bases). Germline values: CDR1 SGHTA, CDR2 FQGTGA. V was pared by 7 bases and J by 4 bases, with 9 bases between. There are 12 residues in the CDR3. The CDR3 reads CASTQGADTQYF. CDR3 coding DNA: TGTGCCAGCACACAAGGGGCAGATACGCAGTATTTT.

The chain employs TRBV28 and TRBJ1-1; the D gene is possibly TRBD1 (5 bases). Trimming removed 7 bases at V and 1 base at J, with 13 bases between. The CDR3 spans 14 residues. Germline V lookup: CDR1 MDHEN, CDR2 SYDVKM. Here the CDR3 reads CASILGAWNTEAFF. CDR3 sequence (DNA): TGTGCCAGCATTCTAGGGGCCTGGAACACTGAAGCTTTCTTT.

V gene TRBV5-1 combines with J gene TRBJ1-5; no clear D. V was pared by 4 bases and J by 2 bases, with 10 bases between. This CDR3 region has 14 residues. Germline CDR1 and CDR2: SGHRS and YFSETQ. The CDR3 sequence is CASSPRGGNQPQHF. CDR3 bases: TGCGCCAGCAGCCCGCGGGGAGGCAATCAGCCCCAGCATTTT.

This chain links TRBV20-1 with TRBJ2-2; D not resolved. The V gene lost 6 bases and the J gene lost 5 bases, with 13 bases spanning the gap. There are 13 residues in the CDR3. Per the germline V gene, CDR1 is DFQATT and CDR2 is SNEGSKA (reference sequence). The CDR3: CSAYIQGTGELFF. The CDR3 coding sequence is TGCAGTGCCTACATTCAAGGTACCGGGGAGCTGTTTTTT.

This rearrangement joins TRBV5-1 to TRBJ2-5; tentatively, D is TRBD1 (5 bases). The CDR3 extends over 13 amino acids. The germline V gene has CDR1 SGHRS and CDR2 YFSETQ. Trimming stripped 4 bases from V and 3 bases from J, with 10 bases between. CDR3 loop: CASSRAREETQYF. The CDR3 DNA reads TGCGCCAGCAGCCGGGCCAGGGAAGAGACCCAGTACTTC.

This clonotype is categorized as large. This chain joins TRBV11-2 and TRBJ2-7, with 11 bases identical to TRBD1. Germline V gene lookup returns CDR1 SGHAT and CDR2 FQNNGV. The CDR3 runs 15 residues. After removal of 5 bases from V and 3 bases from J, the junction contained 6 bases not matched to a gene. This chain's CDR3 is CASSDPGTGGYEQYF. The CDR3 DNA reads as TGTGCCAGCAGCGACCCCGGGACAGGGGGCTACGAGCAGTACTTC.

This clonotype turned up a few times. The chain combines TRBV20-1 with TRBJ1-1, with TRBD1 identical over 10 bases. Germline CDR1 and CDR2: DFQATT and SNEGSKA (reference sequence). The CDR3 is 16 residues long. V shed 3 bases, J shed 4 bases, and the junction held 11 bases outside the gene matches. As DNA, the CDR3 is TGCAGTGCTAGGGTCCCGGGACAGGGGCGCGTCACTGAAGCTTTCTTT. It codes for CSARVPGQGRVTEAFF.

This sequence joins TRBV29-1 and TRBJ2-7; TRBD2 agrees at 15 bases. The CDR3 covers 13 residues. Germline V lookup: CDR1 SQVTM, CDR2 ANQGSEA. V was clipped by 6 bases and J by 5 bases; unmatched bases: 2. CDR3 region: CSVGLAGGDEQYF. The CDR3 coding sequence is TGCAGCGTGGGACTAGCGGGGGGCGACGAGCAGTACTTC.

The chain combines TRBV5-1 with TRBJ1-5, with a tentative D call TRBD1 (6 bases). The V end lost 3 bases, the J end lost 7 bases, and 14 bases lay between the germline ends. The CDR3 has 14 residues. Germline V CDR1 and CDR2: SGHRS, YFSETQ. The CDR3 DNA reads TGCGCCAGCAGCTACGAGGGGGACGGGCAGCCCCAGCATTTT. Its protein product is CASSYEGDGQPQHF.

As concerns this clonotype: A much bigger clone sits one base away, suggesting this may be a read error. This chain uses TRBV20-1 with TRBJ2-3; D tentatively reads TRBD1 or TRBD2 (5 bases each). The CDR3 contains 15 residues. From germline, CDR1 is DFQATT and CDR2 SNEGSKA (reference sequence). V lost 2 bases, J lost 1 base, and 13 bases lay in between. CDR3 bases: TGCAGTGCTAGAAATCTGGGACGCCGCACAGATACGCAGTATTTT. Its translation is CSARNLGRRTDTQYF.

J is TRBJ2-1 and V is TRBV24-1; TRBD2 matches 11 bases. Germline V gives CDR1 KGHDR, CDR2 SFDVKD. Trimming took 5 bases from V and 7 from J; bases not matched to a gene: 9. There are 16 residues in the CDR3. In nucleotides, the CDR3 is TGTGCCACCAGTGCTCCTACTAGCGGGAGTTTTAATGAGCAGTTCTTC. Its protein is CATSAPTSGSFNEQFF.

The chain uses TRBV7-2 and TRBJ2-7; 10 positions agree with TRBD2. CDR1 is SGHTA, CDR2 FQGNSA, per germline. The CDR3 sequence is 15 residues long. Trimming at V came to 1 base and at J to 4 bases, leaving 4 bases not matched to a gene. CDR3 amino acids: CASSLGASGSYEQYF. CDR3 sequence (DNA): TGTGCCAGCAGCTTAGGGGCTAGCGGGAGTTACGAGCAGTACTTC.

J is TRBJ1-1 and V is TRBV20-1; maybe TRBD1 (6 bases). This CDR3 spans 20 amino acids. CDR1 DFQATT and CDR2 SNEGSKA come from the germline V gene (reference sequence). The ends were cut back, 0 bases at V and 0 bases at J, with 26 bases in the middle. CDR3 loop: CSARDRGPALPFNMNTEAFF. For the CDR3, the DNA is TGCAGTGCTAGAGATCGGGGGCCAGCCTTACCATTTAACATGAACACTGAAGCTTTCTTT.

This chain links TRBV20-1 with TRBJ2-3, with TRBD1 identical over 7 bases. V shed 0 bases, J shed 1 base, and the junction held 7 bases outside the gene matches. The CDR3 covers 16 residues. Germline CDR1 DFQATT, CDR2 SNEGSKA (reference sequence). The CDR3, as DNA: TGCAGTGCTAGAGACACGGGACAGAGGCGCACAGATACGCAGTATTTT. It encodes CSARDTGQRRTDTQYF.

This clonotype occurred a few times. The rearrangement uses TRBV12-3 or TRBV12-4 and TRBJ1-2; D gene unclear. The CDR3 is made up of 14 amino acids. V was cut by 5 bases and J by 0 bases, with 10 bases left in between. CDR3 nucleotide sequence: TGTGCCAGCAGTGACTTAGCCTCTAACTATGGCTACACCTTC. It encodes CASSDLASNYGYTF.

The V and J genes are TRBV15 and TRBJ2-1; 7 positions agree with TRBD1. CDR3 length equals 15 residues. Unmatched junction bases numbered 7, after V lost 0 bases and J lost 8 bases. Germline CDR1 is LNHNV and CDR2 is YYDKDF (reference sequence). CDR3 amino acids: CATSRDRQGDYEQFF. The CDR3 bases are TGTGCCACCAGCAGAGATCGACAGGGCGACTATGAGCAGTTCTTC.

The rearrangement uses TRBV19 and TRBJ2-2, with D unclear. The CDR3 covers 13 residues. V was trimmed by 11 bases and J by 7 bases, leaving 17 bases between them. The germline V gene encodes CDR1 LNHDA and CDR2 SQIVND (reference sequence). In DNA, the CDR3 is TGTGCCGCCCAACCCAGGTTGCGCGGGGAGCTGTTTTTT. Its translation is CAAQPRLRGELFF. Full variable domain (rest looked up from reference TRBV19 and TRBJ2-2): DGGITQSPKYLFRKEGQNVTLSCEQNLNHDAMYWYRQDPGQGLRLIYYSQIVNDFQKGDIAEGYSVSREKKESFPLTVTSAQKNPTAFYLCAAQPRLRGELFFGEGSRLTVL.

J is TRBJ2-2 and V is TRBV6-1; 7 bases fit TRBD2. Trimming cost V 8 bases and J 0 bases; bases outside gene matches: 6. The germline V gene has CDR1 MNHNS and CDR2 SASEGT. The CDR3 length is 15 residues. As DNA, the CDR3 is TGTGCCAGCCGGGACTACCAAGCGAACACCGGGGAGCTGTTTTTT. Translation: CASRDYQANTGELFF.

This sequence joins TRBV28 and TRBJ1-2; D remains unclear. Trimming stripped 8 bases from V and 4 bases from J, with 17 bases between. Germline CDR1 and CDR2: MDHEN and SYDVKM. The CDR3 extends over 14 amino acids. The chain's CDR3 is CASSRSVQSYGYTF. Here the CDR3 DNA reads TGTGCCAGCTCCCGCTCGGTGCAGTCCTATGGCTACACCTTC.

The chain joins TRBV20-1 to TRBJ2-1, with a tentative D call TRBD2 (6 bases). CDR3 length: 16 amino acids. CDR1 and CDR2 (germline): DFQATT, SNEGSKA (reference sequence). V was clipped by 3 bases and J by 0 bases, with 15 bases between them. The chain's CDR3 is CSARVSGGSSYNEQFF. For the CDR3, the DNA is TGCAGTGCTAGGGTTAGCGGAGGAAGCTCCTACAATGAGCAGTTCTTC.

This clonotype was seen a few times. The genes are TRBV6-1 and TRBJ1-5; no reliable D call. The V end was cut by 9 bases, the J end by 0 bases, with 15 bases between. Germline values: CDR1 MNHNS, CDR2 SASEGT. This CDR3 contains 15 residues. This CDR3 reads CASPAPGDSNQPQHF. The CDR3 DNA is TGTGCCAGTCCTGCACCAGGAGATAGCAATCAGCCCCAGCATTTT.

This chain joins TRBV28 and TRBJ1-5; D uncertain. Germline assignment: CDR1 MDHEN and CDR2 SYDVKM. The CDR3 sequence is 14 residues long. Deletions cut 3 bases from V and 5 bases from J, with 11 bases between. In nucleotides, the CDR3 is TGTGCCAGCAGTTTCCCAGAGTCCTATCAGCCCCAGCATTTT. Amino acid sequence: CASSFPESYQPQHF. Full variable domain (outside the CDR3, taken from reference TRBV28 and TRBJ1-5): DVKVTQSSRYLVKRTGEKVFLECVQDMDHENMFWYRQDPGLGLRLIYFSYDVKMKEKGDIPEGYSVSREKKERFSLILESASTNQTSMYLCASSFPESYQPQHFGDGTRLSIL.

V gene TRBV28 combines with J gene TRBJ2-7; D gene unclear. Germline CDR1 and CDR2: MDHEN and SYDVKM. The length of the CDR3 is 13 residues. V lost 7 bases to trimming and J lost 7 bases, with 17 bases between them. The CDR3 loop is CASKGQNPWEQYF. CDR3 coding DNA: TGTGCCAGCAAAGGTCAGAACCCTTGGGAGCAGTACTTC.

This rearrangement joins TRBV20-1 to TRBJ2-5; 11 bases agree with TRBD2. This CDR3 comprises 15 residues. The germline CDR1 and CDR2 sequences are DFQATT and SNEGSKA (reference sequence). V trimming: 2 bases; J trimming: 2 bases; junction bases outside the gene matches: 4. The CDR3 sequence: CSARRLAGNQETQYF. The CDR3 coding sequence is TGCAGTGCTAGACGACTAGCGGGAAATCAAGAGACCCAGTACTTC.

This chain joins TRBV5-1 and TRBJ2-7; possibly TRBD1 for D (6 bases). The CDR3 is made up of 16 amino acids. Trimming left V 4 bases short and J 2 bases short, with 19 bases between. Germline-derived CDR1 and CDR2 are SGHRS and YFSETQ. This CDR3 reads CASSTEPGHHTYEQYF. CDR3 DNA sequence: TGCGCCAGCAGCACCGAACCGGGACACCACACCTACGAGCAGTACTTC. Drawing the rest from reference TRBV5-1 and TRBJ2-7, the complete variable domain is KAGVTQTPRYLIKTRGQQVTLSCSPISGHRSVSWYQQTPGQGLQFLFEYFSETQRNKGNFPGRFSGRQFSNSRSEMNVSTLELGDSALYLCASSTEPGHHTYEQYFGPGTRLTVT.